Presented here are 21 T cell receptor beta chains from one specimen sequenced in a study of blood T cell repertoires in COVID-19. The protocol was immunoSEQ multiplex PCR, while the TCRdb copy is restricted to in-frame clones and leaves out a portion. The profile covers about 80,000 clones, with approximately 84% appearing a single time and 10% to 15% taken by the ten largest. Sequencing used peripheral blood. The receptors were gathered from a human donor in a cohort sampled during active COVID-19.

The gene calls are TRBV29-1 and TRBJ1-2; D uncertain. V gave up 2 bases and J gave up 2 bases, with 12 bases separating them. Germline CDR1 is SQVTM and CDR2 is ANQGSEA. CDR3 length: 14 residues. DNA for the CDR3: TGCAGCGTTGAAAGGCCCCCGGGGAACTATGGCTACACCTTC. It translates to CSVERPPGNYGYTF.

This rearrangement joins TRBV5-4 to TRBJ2-5; 13 positions agree with TRBD2. The CDR3 is made up of 16 amino acids. The junction had 6 bases not matched to a gene; V was cut back by 4 bases and J by 3 bases. Germline lookup yields CDR1 SGHNT and CDR2 YYREEE (reference sequence). DNA of the CDR3: TGTGCCAGCAGCCCCGGACTAGCGGGAGAAGAAGAGACCCAGTACTTC. It translates to CASSPGLAGEEETQYF.

The rearrangement uses TRBV30 and TRBJ2-6, with 7 nucleotides matching TRBD1. Germline V lookup: CDR1 GTSNPN, CDR2 SVGIG (reference sequence). J lost 0 bases, V lost 3 bases, and 5 bases had no gene match. This CDR3 contains 16 residues. CDR3 in amino acids: CAWRATGSSGANVLTF. In DNA, the CDR3 is TGTGCCTGGAGAGCGACAGGGAGCTCTGGGGCCAACGTCCTGACTTTC.

The chain combines TRBV5-6 with TRBJ2-7, with TRBD2 identical over 13 bases. V dropped 2 bases and J dropped 5; count of bases not matched to a gene: 7. Germline values: CDR1 SGHDT, CDR2 YYEEEE. The CDR3 has 16 residues. CDR3 bases: TGTGCCAGCAGCTTCAGGACTAGCGGGGGTAAGCACGAGCAGTACTTC. Amino acid sequence: CASSFRTSGGKHEQYF.

The V gene is TRBV12-2, the J gene TRBJ1-2. TRBV12-2 is a listed pseudogene. The CDR3 is 15 amino acids. The CDR3 DNA reads as TGTGCAAGTCGCTTAGTTCCCCGAGTTGGTTATGGCTACACCTTC. It yields the protein CASRLVPRVGYGYTF.

This chain uses TRBV30 with TRBJ1-2; 7 bases match TRBD1. Germline CDR1 reads GTSNPN; CDR2 reads SVGIG (reference sequence). After removal of 2 bases from V and 3 bases from J, the junction contained 0 bases not matched to a gene. The CDR3 loop spans 12 amino acids. Written as DNA, the CDR3 is TGTGCCTGGAGTCAGGGGGACTATGGCTACACCTTC. Its translation is CAWSQGDYGYTF.

The V call is TRBV18, the J call TRBJ1-6, with 7 bases matching TRBD1. Germline V gene data show CDR1 as KGHSH and CDR2 as LQKENI. The CDR3 extends over 19 amino acids. The V and J ends lost 2 bases and 0 bases, in that order; junction bases with no gene match: 10. The CDR3 DNA sequence: TGTGCCAGCTCACCATCTTTAATACAGGGGAGCTCCTATAATTCACCCCTCCACTTT. Protein: CASSPSLIQGSSYNSPLHF.

CDR3 in amino acids: CASSLGGDSYSPLHF. The CDR3 DNA sequence: TGCGCCAGCAGCTTGGGTGGGGACAGCTATTCACCCCTCCACTTT. The J gene is TRBJ1-6, the V gene TRBV5-1, with 7 bases aligning to TRBD1. V shed 0 bases, J shed 8 bases, and the junction held 5 bases outside the gene matches. The germline gives CDR1 SGHRS, CDR2 YFSETQ. The CDR3 loop spans 15 amino acids.

CDR3 nucleotide sequence: TGTGCCAGCAGTGTGACAGATGCCTACGAGCAGTACTTC. It encodes CASSVTDAYEQYF. The V call is TRBV27, the J call TRBJ2-7; perhaps TRBD1 as D (5 bases). Germline loops: CDR1 MNHEY, CDR2 SMNVEV (reference sequence). Trimming cost V 5 bases and J 2 bases, with 10 bases left between them. The CDR3 spans 13 residues.

The chain joins TRBV7-2 to TRBJ2-3, with D unclear. Germline-derived CDR1 and CDR2 are SGHTA and FQGNSA. Trimming took 1 base from V and 2 from J, leaving 10 bases between them. This CDR3 has 15 amino acids. CDR3 residues: CASSLGLAYTDTQYF. The CDR3 DNA follows: TGTGCCAGCAGCTTAGGTCTGGCATACACAGATACGCAGTATTTT.

The gene calls are TRBV6-1 and TRBJ1-6, with D unclear. The CDR3 totals 15 residues. Germline CDR1 is MNHNS and CDR2 is SASEGT. V was cut by 3 bases and J by 5 bases, with 11 bases left in between. The CDR3 sequence: CASSETQSDNSPLHF. The CDR3 bases are TGTGCCAGCAGTGAGACACAGAGTGATAATTCACCCCTCCACTTT.

The J gene is TRBJ1-5, the V gene TRBV2, with 8 bases that match TRBD1. V lost 6 bases, J lost 0 bases, and 4 bases stayed unmatched. Germline V lookup: CDR1 SNHLY, CDR2 FYNNEI. The CDR3 runs 15 residues. The chain's CDR3 is CASRSQGDSNQPQHF. Written as DNA, the CDR3 is TGTGCCAGCAGGTCACAGGGGGATAGCAATCAGCCCCAGCATTTT.

Here the CDR3 reads CASSFNLAGSTDTQYF. CDR3 nucleotides: TGTGCCAGCAGCTTTAACCTAGCGGGGTCCACAGATACGCAGTATTTT. The V call is TRBV5-6, the J call TRBJ2-3; 9 positions agree with TRBD2. This CDR3 has 16 residues. V trimming: 2 bases; J trimming: 2 bases; junction bases outside the gene matches: 6. Germline values: CDR1 SGHDT, CDR2 YYEEEE. The complete variable domain, with remaining parts taken from reference TRBV5-6 and TRBJ2-3, reads DAGVTQSPTHLIKTRGQQVTLRCSPKSGHDTVSWYQQALGQGPQFIFQYYEEEERQRGNFPDRFSGHQFPNYSSELNVNALLLGDSALYLCASSFNLAGSTDTQYFGPGTRLTVL.

The genes are TRBV7-6 and TRBJ2-1; TRBD2 matches 9 bases. This CDR3 spans 15 amino acids. Germline CDR1 is SGHVS and CDR2 is FNYEAQ. V was pared by 1 base and J by 10 bases, with 8 bases of the junction left unmatched. For the CDR3, the DNA is TGTGCCAGCAGCTTAGGTCCCGCGGGGGGGCAGGAGCAGTTCTTC. Its protein product is CASSLGPAGGQEQFF.

This chain uses TRBV6-5 with TRBJ2-7, with 10 bases aligning to TRBD1. There are 14 residues in the CDR3. Germline V CDR1 and CDR2: MNHEY, SVGAGI. Losses at the gene ends were 5 bases for V and 2 bases for J; bases not matched to a gene: 3. CDR3 in DNA: TGTGCCAGCAGTCGACAGGGGGCGACCTACGAGCAGTACTTC. This translates into CASSRQGATYEQYF.

This chain joins TRBV5-1 and TRBJ2-2; a weak D match, TRBD2 (7 bases). Per the germline V gene, CDR1 is SGHRS and CDR2 is YFSETQ. Between the trimmed V and J ends, which lost 4 bases and 5 bases, there was a span of 15 bases. This CDR3 has 15 amino acids. CDR3 loop: CASSGLRGGTGELFF. CDR3 in DNA: TGCGCCAGCAGCGGCCTTAGGGGGGGAACCGGGGAGCTGTTTTTT.

The V gene is TRBV6-5, the J gene TRBJ2-5; 10 bases match TRBD2. Germline lookup yields CDR1 MNHEY and CDR2 SVGAGI. The CDR3 contains 14 residues. The trim removed 4 bases at V and 5 bases at J, leaving 4 bases unmatched. The CDR3 is CASSLLAGRETQYF. The CDR3 coding sequence is TGTGCCAGCAGTTTACTAGCGGGGAGGGAGACCCAGTACTTC.

The rearrangement links TRBV7-3 to TRBJ1-1; tentative D call: TRBD1 (6 bases). The germline CDR1 and CDR2 sequences are SGHTA and FQGTGA. This CDR3 is built from 13 residues. Deletions cut 3 bases from V and 4 bases from J, with 9 bases between. The CDR3 DNA is TGTGCCAGCAGCTTTGTAGGGGGCACTGAAGCTTTCTTT. This gives the protein CASSFVGGTEAFF.

This rearrangement joins TRBV7-3 to TRBJ2-3; 7 bases agree with TRBD1. The germline V gene encodes CDR1 SGHTA and CDR2 FQGTGA. With 2 bases clipped from V and 4 bases from J, the junction kept 0 bases outside the gene matches. The CDR3 is 13 amino acids. The CDR3 DNA reads as TGTGCCAGCAGCTTACAGGGGGCAGATACGCAGTATTTT. Protein product: CASSLQGADTQYF.

This chain links TRBV5-1 with TRBJ1-3; D gene ambiguous. Trimming shortened V by 0 bases and J by 4 bases, and 8 bases separated the two germline ends. The CDR3 is made up of 14 amino acids. The germline V gene has CDR1 SGHRS and CDR2 YFSETQ. This CDR3 reads CASSLAGYGNTIYF. CDR3 bases: TGCGCCAGCAGCTTGGCGGGATACGGAAACACCATATATTTT. The whole variable domain, filled in from reference TRBV5-1 and TRBJ1-3, reads KAGVTQTPRYLIKTRGQQVTLSCSPISGHRSVSWYQQTPGQGLQFLFEYFSETQRNKGNFPGRFSGRQFSNSRSEMNVSTLELGDSALYLCASSLAGYGNTIYFGEGSWLTVV.

This rearrangement joins TRBV21-1 to TRBJ2-7; the D call of TRBD1 is as the table states it, not checked on the DNA. TRBV21-1 counts as a pseudogene. CDR3 length: 16 residues. In DNA, the CDR3 is TGTGCCAGCAGCCCCTTAGGGACAAGGGATATCTACGAGCAGTACTTC. This codes for CASSPLGTRDIYEQYF.